The 14 T cell receptor beta chains in this list originate from one sample, sequenced in a study of identifying expanded T cells in peripheral blood. Here immunoSEQ multiplex PCR was the method, and the copy in TCRdb shows in-frame clones only, minus some. The data contain around 90,000 clones, approximately 88% of them singletons. Material for sequencing was blood. The receptors were gathered from a person between 18 and 70 years old in good health.

This clone was seen just once. The V gene is TRBV9, the J gene TRBJ2-7; 7 bases align to TRBD2. Germline CDR1 and CDR2: SGDLS and YYNGEE. The CDR3 has 14 amino acids. With 2 bases clipped from V and 1 base from J, the junction kept 3 bases outside the gene matches. The CDR3 sequence is CASSVGGRSYEQYF. The DNA for the CDR3 is TGTGCCAGCAGCGTGGGGGGGAGGTCCTACGAGCAGTACTTC.

The J gene is TRBJ1-2, the V gene TRBV4-2; D remains ambiguous. Germline values: CDR1 LGHNA, CDR2 YNFKEQ. With 0 bases removed from V and 5 bases from J, the gap between germline ends came to 10 bases. The CDR3 runs to 14 residues. In nucleotides, the CDR3 is TGTGCCAGCAGCCAAGAAACAACGGGTTATGGCTACACCTTC. This encodes CASSQETTGYGYTF.

This CDR3 is CASSLLADNEQFF. In DNA form, the CDR3 reads TGTGCCAGCAGTTTACTAGCGGACAATGAGCAGTTCTTC. The chain carries TRBV28 and TRBJ2-1; 7 bases are a match to TRBD2. J lost 5 bases, V lost 2 bases, and 0 bases had no gene match. CDR1 and CDR2 from the germline V gene are MDHEN and SYDVKM. The CDR3 covers 13 residues.

This clone has only one observation. This chain links TRBV12-2 with TRBJ2-3; the D segment call TRBD2 is taken from the table without a DNA check. TRBV12-2 has pseudogene status. The CDR3 consists of 16 residues. CDR3 sequence reads: CASRLAVLASTDTQYF. DNA for the CDR3: TGTGCAAGTCGCTTAGCGGTCCTAGCGAGTACAGATACGCAGTATTTT.

The count of this clone is one. V and J are TRBV5-1 and TRBJ1-2, with a possible D match to TRBD1 (6 bases). Trimming took off 4 bases at V and 8 bases at J, with 24 bases between the two ends. The CDR3 covers 16 residues. Germline assignment: CDR1 SGHRS and CDR2 YFSETQ. Here the CDR3 DNA reads TGCGCCAGCAGCACAGTTCCGGTAGGGACACTCGGAGGCTACACCTTC. Encoded protein: CASSTVPVGTLGGYTF.

The chain is built from TRBV12-5 and TRBJ1-3; D is possibly TRBD1 (5 bases). The germline V gene encodes CDR1 LGHNT and CDR2 FRNRAP. This CDR3 is 16 amino acids long. The germline V and J ends were trimmed by 2 bases and 0 bases, with 11 bases remaining between them. CDR3 region: CASGLTGLISGNTIYF. The CDR3, as DNA: TGTGCTAGTGGTTTGACAGGACTCATCTCTGGAAACACCATATATTTT. The complete variable domain, with remaining parts taken from reference TRBV12-5 and TRBJ1-3, reads DARVTQTPRHKVTEMGQEVTMRCQPILGHNTVFWYRQTMMQGLELLAYFRNRAPLDDSGMPKDRFSAEMPDATLATLKIQPSEPRDSAVYFCASGLTGLISGNTIYFGEGSWLTVV.

The chain is built from TRBV28 and TRBJ1-1; D remains ambiguous. The CDR3 runs 11 residues. CDR1 and CDR2 from the germline V gene are MDHEN and SYDVKM. Trimming pared 6 bases from V and 7 bases from J, leaving 9 bases between. In DNA form, the CDR3 reads TGTGCCAGCAGAAAAGCGGGTGAAGCTTTCTTT. As protein: CASRKAGEAFF. Drawing the rest from reference TRBV28 and TRBJ1-1, the complete variable domain is DVKVTQSSRYLVKRTGEKVFLECVQDMDHENMFWYRQDPGLGLRLIYFSYDVKMKEKGDIPEGYSVSREKKERFSLILESASTNQTSMYLCASRKAGEAFFGQGTRLTVV.

The J gene is TRBJ2-7, the V gene TRBV28; D possibly corresponds to TRBD1 (5 bases). Germline-derived CDR1 and CDR2 are MDHEN and SYDVKM. V lost 6 bases to trimming and J lost 2 bases, with 20 bases between them. The CDR3 is made up of 16 amino acids. The CDR3 loop reads CASSRVQRHKTYEQYF. CDR3 DNA sequence: TGTGCCAGCAGCAGGGTTCAGAGGCACAAAACCTACGAGCAGTACTTC.

The chain links TRBV6-6 to TRBJ2-1, with 13 bases fitting TRBD2. Looked up from germline, CDR1 is MNHNY and CDR2 is SVGAGI (reference sequence). The trim removed 6 bases at V and 3 bases at J, leaving 5 bases unmatched. The CDR3 contains 16 residues. CDR3 DNA: TGTGCCAGCAGCCGAAGGACTAGCGGGGGCTACAATGAGCAGTTCTTC. Its translation: CASSRRTSGGYNEQFF.

V gene TRBV9 combines with J gene TRBJ1-4; the D gene is possibly TRBD1 (5 bases). The V gene lost 2 bases and the J gene lost 7 bases, with 18 bases spanning the gap. This CDR3 is 16 amino acids long. CDR1 is SGDLS and CDR2 is YYNGEE in the germline V gene. Written as DNA, the CDR3 is TGTGCCAGCAGCGTTGCAGGGAACCGGGCGGCTGAAAAACTGTTTTTT. Amino acids: CASSVAGNRAAEKLFF.

The chain employs TRBV7-2 and TRBJ1-2, with D possibly TRBD1 on 5 matching bases. The V gene lost 5 bases and the J gene lost 8 bases, with 15 bases spanning the gap. This CDR3 is built from 13 residues. Germline V gives CDR1 SGHTA, CDR2 FQGNSA. The CDR3: CASSLDRNGGYTF. The CDR3 DNA reads as TGTGCCAGCAGCCTCGACAGAAATGGGGGCTACACCTTC.

The V gene is TRBV27, the J gene TRBJ1-2; maybe TRBD1 (5 bases). This CDR3 is 13 amino acids long. Germline V lookup: CDR1 MNHEY, CDR2 SMNVEV (reference sequence). The germline V and J ends were trimmed by 3 bases and 8 bases, with 13 bases remaining between them. This CDR3 is CASSFSQGGGYTF. Here the CDR3 DNA reads TGTGCCAGCAGTTTCTCGCAGGGCGGAGGCTACACCTTC.

This chain uses TRBV18 with TRBJ2-5; 10 bases agree with TRBD1. This CDR3 spans 16 amino acids. CDR1 is KGHSH and CDR2 is LQKENI in the germline V gene. V shed 6 bases and J 2 bases; nucleotides not matched to a gene: 9. The CDR3 protein is CASSFGRDRGQETQYF. The CDR3 DNA reads as TGTGCCAGCTCTTTCGGCCGGGACAGGGGTCAAGAGACCCAGTACTTC.

The chain links TRBV14 to TRBJ2-5; D call uncertain. The DNA end is more similar to TRBJ2-7, so the J call may be wrong. The CDR3 loop spans 13 amino acids. Germline V gene lookup returns CDR1 SGHDN and CDR2 FVKESK. Here the CDR3 DNA reads TGTGCCAGCAGCCCGGTTCTTTCCTACGAGCAGTACTTC. Translation gives CASSPVLSYEQYF.